The 7 T cell receptor beta chains reported below all come from one sample, sequenced in a study of blood T cell repertoires in COVID-19. TCRdb keeps only in-frame clones here, not all; method: immunoSEQ multiplex PCR. The sample holds hundreds of thousands of clones, around 86% seen once. Sequencing was done on a sample of peripheral blood. All receptors derive from a human donor in a cohort sampled during active COVID-19.

This chain joins TRBV19 and TRBJ2-1; TRBD2 aligns across 11 bases. The germline V gene has CDR1 LNHDA and CDR2 SQIVND (reference sequence). Trimming took 6 bases from V and 9 from J; bases not matched to a gene: 10. The CDR3 runs to 15 residues. DNA of the CDR3: TGTGCCAGTAGCCTACCGGGACTAGCGGCGGGTGAGCAGTTCTTC. Its translation: CASSLPGLAAGEQFF.

This chain connects TRBV6-6 to TRBJ2-7; possibly TRBD1 for D (5 bases). Trimming removed 0 bases from V and 5 bases from J, with 11 bases in between. Per the germline V gene, CDR1 is MNHNY and CDR2 is SVGAGI (reference sequence). The length of the CDR3 is 14 residues. The CDR3 nucleotides read TGTGCCAGCAGTTACTCCCCCGACAGAAACGAGCAGTACTTC. This translates into CASSYSPDRNEQYF.

The chain uses TRBV28 and TRBJ1-1; 9 bases fit TRBD1. Per germline, CDR1 MDHEN and CDR2 SYDVKM. The CDR3 is made up of 14 amino acids. V lost 6 bases and J lost 7; bases outside the gene matches: 9. In DNA form, the CDR3 reads TGTGCCAGCAGAAAACAGGGGGCTAGAGGTGAAGCTTTCTTT. The encoded protein is CASRKQGARGEAFF.

The chain couples TRBV30 to TRBJ2-4; D is perhaps TRBD2 (6 bases). V shed 3 bases and J shed 6 bases, with 9 bases lying between them. The CDR3 covers 12 residues. Germline CDR1 reads GTSNPN; CDR2 reads SVGIG (reference sequence). CDR3 protein: CAWSLGGNIQYF. CDR3 in DNA: TGTGCCTGGAGCCTCGGGGGAAACATTCAGTACTTC.

The chain joins TRBV3-1 (or the pseudogene TRBV3-2) to TRBJ2-5, with D perhaps matching TRBD1 (6 bases). The CDR3 has 14 residues. V lost 1 base and J lost 3, with 9 bases in between. Germline V gene sequence: CDR1 LGHDT, CDR2 YNNKEL (reference sequence). CDR3 DNA sequence: TGTGCCAGCAGCCAAGTCCACAGGGAAGAGACCCAGTACTTC. Protein: CASSQVHREETQYF.

The V gene is TRBV6-1, the J gene TRBJ2-5; 11 bases are a match to TRBD2. CDR3 length: 14 amino acids. CDR1 is MNHNS and CDR2 is SASEGT in the germline V gene. V dropped 2 bases and J dropped 4; count of bases not matched to a gene: 0. CDR3 amino acids: CASSELAGGETQYF. The CDR3 DNA is TGTGCCAGCAGTGAACTAGCGGGAGGAGAGACCCAGTACTTC.

The chain combines TRBV9 with TRBJ2-1; 8 bases fit TRBD2. Germline CDR1 reads SGDLS; CDR2 reads YYNGEE. CDR3 length: 16 amino acids. V gave up 4 bases and J gave up 9 bases; unmatched junction bases: 15. For the CDR3, the DNA is TGTGCCAGCAGCCTCGACTTGGGACTAGGTCTTGGTGAGCAGTTCTTC. Protein: CASSLDLGLGLGEQFF. Together with reference TRBV9 and TRBJ2-1, the CDR3 gives the full variable domain: DSGVTQTPKHLITATGQRVTLRCSPRSGDLSVYWYQQSLDQGLQFLIQYYNGEERAKGNILERFSAQQFPDLHSELNLSSLELGDSALYFCASSLDLGLGLGEQFFGPGTRLTVL.